This is a list of T cell receptor beta chains from one sample in a study of T-cell memory formation after mild COVID-19. TCRdb passed the 5' RACE reads through MiXCR, listing each CDR3 protein once. The table lists about 320,000 distinct CDR3 sequences, 14% of them singletons. The sample taken for sequencing was PBMCs or a T cell subset sorted from them (not recorded which). The receptors were sampled from a young man who had mild COVID-19 (a few samples of this study predate the infection). Cell type and time point are not known. Each CDR3 is given with its conserved first and last residue. The order of the fields is CDR3 protein, J gene, V gene.

CASSRGQGQDSPLHF,TRBJ1-6,TRBV7-9
CASSFGTGVLHEQFF,TRBJ2-1,TRBV7-9
CASSFSGYLGTGELFF,TRBJ2-2,TRBV12-3/TRBV12-4
CASGLGPGDIQYF,TRBJ2-4,TRBV12-5
CASSLIPRGTAGNTIYF,TRBJ1-3,TRBV11-2
CASSLEPIRRQYF,TRBJ2-3,TRBV5-1
CSVEPQSGGTYNEQFF,TRBJ2-1,TRBV29-1
CAGGQINEQFF,TRBJ2-1,TRBV6-2/TRBV6-3
CASSFLGGRTDTQYF,TRBJ2-3,TRBV12-3/TRBV12-4
CASSLRPGSRGELHSGANVLTF,TRBJ2-6,TRBV7-3
CASSYGALDPNYGYTF,TRBJ1-2,TRBV6-5
CASSSGYHQPQHF,TRBJ1-5,TRBV7-6
CASSPSSQGTNTGELFF,TRBJ2-2,TRBV18
CASSRTPDSSGNTIYF,TRBJ1-3,TRBV3-1
CASSSGQGGHEQFF,TRBJ2-1,TRBV5-1
CASTFSAGQEAFF,TRBJ1-1,TRBV11-2
CASSQERRSYEQYF,TRBJ2-7,TRBV4-3
CATKQGEEGYTF,TRBJ1-2,TRBV5-1
CASTQRSSYNSPLHF,TRBJ1-6,TRBV5-1
CASSQDGDTNEKLFF,TRBJ1-4,TRBV4-1
CASSVDGWETQYF,TRBJ2-5,TRBV9
CASSSLNRRENTEAFF,TRBJ1-1,TRBV7-2
CSVGVGTGSEQYF,TRBJ2-7,TRBV29-1
CASSPGRVFRTGETEAFF,TRBJ1-1,TRBV12-3/TRBV12-4
CASSEARGGSYEQFF,TRBJ2-1,TRBV2
CASGLGRGFQETQYF,TRBJ2-5,TRBV12-5
CASSVGTGEQFF,TRBJ2-1,TRBV7-2
CASSLDVGITEAFF,TRBJ1-1,TRBV5-1
CASSPRPGLAGDNEQFF,TRBJ2-1,TRBV9
CASSLSIGTYNEQFF,TRBJ2-1,TRBV27
CASSYDLTGYGYTF,TRBJ1-2,TRBV6-5
CASSPSSGRDNEQFF,TRBJ2-1,TRBV18
CASSQRQAAYNEQFF,TRBJ2-1,TRBV7-9
CASSYSDVTGELFF,TRBJ2-2,TRBV6-5
CASSFDSRSTDTQYF,TRBJ2-3,TRBV12-3/TRBV12-4